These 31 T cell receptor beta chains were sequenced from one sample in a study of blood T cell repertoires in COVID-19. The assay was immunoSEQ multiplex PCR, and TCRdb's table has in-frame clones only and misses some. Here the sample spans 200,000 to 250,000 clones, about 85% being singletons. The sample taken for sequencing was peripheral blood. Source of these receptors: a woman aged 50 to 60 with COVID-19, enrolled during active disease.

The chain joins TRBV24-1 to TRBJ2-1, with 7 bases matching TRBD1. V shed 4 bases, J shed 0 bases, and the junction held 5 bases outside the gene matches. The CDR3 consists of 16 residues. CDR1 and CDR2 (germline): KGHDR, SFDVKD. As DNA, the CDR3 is TGTGCCACCAGTGAACAGGACAGGAGCTCCTACAATGAGCAGTTCTTC. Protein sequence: CATSEQDRSSYNEQFF.

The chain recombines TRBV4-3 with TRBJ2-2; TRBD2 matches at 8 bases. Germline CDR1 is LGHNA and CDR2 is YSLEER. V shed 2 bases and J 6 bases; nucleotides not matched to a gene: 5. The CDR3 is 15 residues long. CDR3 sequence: CASSQPGLVAGELFF. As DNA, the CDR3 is TGCGCCAGCAGCCAACCGGGACTAGTTGCCGGGGAGCTGTTTTTT.

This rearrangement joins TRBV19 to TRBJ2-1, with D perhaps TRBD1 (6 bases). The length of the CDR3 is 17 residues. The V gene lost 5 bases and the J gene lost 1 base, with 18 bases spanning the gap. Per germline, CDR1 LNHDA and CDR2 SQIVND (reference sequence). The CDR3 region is CASSVLSGQSSYNEQFF. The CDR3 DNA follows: TGTGCCAGTAGTGTTCTATCCGGACAGAGTTCCTACAATGAGCAGTTCTTC.

The CDR3 region is CASSSSGLAGQNYEQYF. DNA of the CDR3: TGTGCCAGCAGCTCATCGGGACTAGCGGGCCAAAACTACGAGCAGTACTTC. The gene calls are TRBV11-3 and TRBJ2-7, with 12 bases that match TRBD2. CDR1 SGHNT and CDR2 YENEEA come from the germline V gene. This CDR3 region has 17 residues. Trimming cost V 4 bases and J 3 bases; bases outside gene matches: 10.

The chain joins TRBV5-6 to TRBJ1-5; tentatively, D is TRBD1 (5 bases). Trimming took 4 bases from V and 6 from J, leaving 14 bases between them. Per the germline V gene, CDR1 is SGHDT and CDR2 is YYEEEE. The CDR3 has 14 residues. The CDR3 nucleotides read TGTGCCAGCAGCCCGGGACGGGGAGGTCAGCCCCAGCATTTT. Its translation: CASSPGRGGQPQHF.

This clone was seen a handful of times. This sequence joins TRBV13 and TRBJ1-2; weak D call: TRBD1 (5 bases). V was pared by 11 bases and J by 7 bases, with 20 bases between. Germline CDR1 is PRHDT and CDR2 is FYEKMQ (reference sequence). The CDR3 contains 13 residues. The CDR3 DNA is TGTGCCGTTCAAGACAGCCACTGGGGTGGCTACACCTTC. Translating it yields CAVQDSHWGGYTF.

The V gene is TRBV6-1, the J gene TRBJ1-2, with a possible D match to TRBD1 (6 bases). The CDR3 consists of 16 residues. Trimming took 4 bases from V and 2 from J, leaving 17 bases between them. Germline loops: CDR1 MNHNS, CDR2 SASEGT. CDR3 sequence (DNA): TGTGCCAGCAGTGTACCGGGCCCAGGGGAGAACTATGGCTACACCTTC. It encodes CASSVPGPGENYGYTF.

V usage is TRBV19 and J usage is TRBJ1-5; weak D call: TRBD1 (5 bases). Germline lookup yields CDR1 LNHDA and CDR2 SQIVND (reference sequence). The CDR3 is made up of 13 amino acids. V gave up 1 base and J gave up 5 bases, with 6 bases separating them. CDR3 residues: CASSIVRDQPQHF. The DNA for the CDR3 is TGTGCCAGTAGTATAGTCAGGGATCAGCCCCAGCATTTT.

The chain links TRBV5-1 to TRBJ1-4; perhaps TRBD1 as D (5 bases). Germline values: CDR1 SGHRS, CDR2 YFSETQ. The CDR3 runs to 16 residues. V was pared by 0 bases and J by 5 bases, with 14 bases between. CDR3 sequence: CASSLAGGGMNEKLFF. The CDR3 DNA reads TGCGCCAGCAGCTTGGCCGGGGGTGGTATGAATGAAAAACTGTTTTTT.

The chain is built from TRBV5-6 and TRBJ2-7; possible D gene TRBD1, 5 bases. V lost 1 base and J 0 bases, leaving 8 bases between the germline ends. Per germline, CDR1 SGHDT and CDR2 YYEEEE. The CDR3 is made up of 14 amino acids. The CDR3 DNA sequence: TGTGCCAGCAGCTTGACAGGCCGCTCCTACGAGCAGTACTTC. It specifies CASSLTGRSYEQYF.

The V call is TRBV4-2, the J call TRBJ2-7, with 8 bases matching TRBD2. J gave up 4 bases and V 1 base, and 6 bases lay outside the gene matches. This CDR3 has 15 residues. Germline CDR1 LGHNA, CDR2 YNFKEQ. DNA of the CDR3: TGTGCCAGCAGCCAAGTTGCGGGGGGCGGATACGAGCAGTACTTC. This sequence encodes CASSQVAGGGYEQYF.

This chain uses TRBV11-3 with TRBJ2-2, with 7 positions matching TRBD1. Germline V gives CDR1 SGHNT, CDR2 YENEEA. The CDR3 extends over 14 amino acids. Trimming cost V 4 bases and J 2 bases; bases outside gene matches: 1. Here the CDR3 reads CASSSGGNTGELFF. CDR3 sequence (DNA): TGTGCCAGCAGCTCAGGGGGTAACACCGGGGAGCTGTTTTTT.

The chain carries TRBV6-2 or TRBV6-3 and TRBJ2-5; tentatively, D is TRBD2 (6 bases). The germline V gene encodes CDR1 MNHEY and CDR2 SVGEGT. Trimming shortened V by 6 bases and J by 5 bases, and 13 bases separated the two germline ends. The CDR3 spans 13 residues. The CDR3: CASSRDSYETQYF. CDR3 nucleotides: TGTGCCAGCAGCCGGGACTCGTACGAGACCCAGTACTTC.

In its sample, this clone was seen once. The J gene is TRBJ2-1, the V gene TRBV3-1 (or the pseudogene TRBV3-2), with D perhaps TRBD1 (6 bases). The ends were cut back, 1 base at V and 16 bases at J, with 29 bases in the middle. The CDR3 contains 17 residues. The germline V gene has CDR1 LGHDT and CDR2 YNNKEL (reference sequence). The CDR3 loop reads CASSQVSPGQGPRGLFF. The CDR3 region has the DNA TGTGCCAGCAGCCAAGTTTCCCCGGGGCAGGGGCCACGAGGCCTCTTCTTC.

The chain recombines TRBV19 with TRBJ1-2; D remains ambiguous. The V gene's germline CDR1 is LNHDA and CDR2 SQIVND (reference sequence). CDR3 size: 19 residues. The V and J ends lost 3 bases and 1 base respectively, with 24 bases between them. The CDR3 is CASSISRKLSNYYNYGYTF. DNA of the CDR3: TGTGCCAGTAGTATTTCCAGAAAACTGTCGAACTACTATAACTATGGCTACACCTTC.

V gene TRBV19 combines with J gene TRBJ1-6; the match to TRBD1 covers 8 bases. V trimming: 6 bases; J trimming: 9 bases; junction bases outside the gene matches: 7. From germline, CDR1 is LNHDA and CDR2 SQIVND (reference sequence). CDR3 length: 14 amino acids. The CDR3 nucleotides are TGTGCCAGTAGCACAGGGACAGGCAGTTCACCCCTCCACTTT. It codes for CASSTGTGSSPLHF.

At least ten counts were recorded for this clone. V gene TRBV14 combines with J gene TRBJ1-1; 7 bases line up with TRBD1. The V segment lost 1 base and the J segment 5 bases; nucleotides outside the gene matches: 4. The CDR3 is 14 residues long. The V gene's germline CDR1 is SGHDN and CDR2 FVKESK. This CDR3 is CASSQVRGRTEAFF. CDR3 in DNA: TGTGCCAGCAGCCAAGTGAGGGGGCGAACTGAAGCTTTCTTT.

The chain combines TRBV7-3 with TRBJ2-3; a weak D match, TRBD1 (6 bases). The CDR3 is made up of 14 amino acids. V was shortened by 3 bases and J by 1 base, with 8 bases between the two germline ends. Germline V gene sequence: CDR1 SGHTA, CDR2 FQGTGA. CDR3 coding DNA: TGTGCCAGCAGCTTCAAGGGGGGCACAGATACGCAGTATTTT. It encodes CASSFKGGTDTQYF.

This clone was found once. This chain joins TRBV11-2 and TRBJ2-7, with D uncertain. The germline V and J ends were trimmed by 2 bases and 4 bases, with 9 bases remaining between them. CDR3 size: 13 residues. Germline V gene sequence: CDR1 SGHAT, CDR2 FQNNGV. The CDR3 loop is CASSLSTGYEQYV. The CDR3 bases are TGTGCCAGCAGCTTAAGTACCGGGTACGAGCAGTACGTC.

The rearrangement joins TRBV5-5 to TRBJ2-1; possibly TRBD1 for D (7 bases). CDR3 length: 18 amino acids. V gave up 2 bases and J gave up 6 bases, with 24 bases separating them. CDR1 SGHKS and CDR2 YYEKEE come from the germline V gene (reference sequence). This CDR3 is CASSFAPRTGGGGNEQFF. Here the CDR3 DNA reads TGTGCCAGCAGCTTTGCCCCGAGGACAGGTGGGGGAGGCAATGAGCAGTTCTTC.

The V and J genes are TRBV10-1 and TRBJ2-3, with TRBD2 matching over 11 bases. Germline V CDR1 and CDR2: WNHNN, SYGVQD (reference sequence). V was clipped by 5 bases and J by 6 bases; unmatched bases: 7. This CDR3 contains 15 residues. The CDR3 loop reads CASSQLAGGRDTQYF. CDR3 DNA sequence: TGCGCCAGCAGTCAATTAGCGGGGGGGCGCGATACGCAGTATTTT.

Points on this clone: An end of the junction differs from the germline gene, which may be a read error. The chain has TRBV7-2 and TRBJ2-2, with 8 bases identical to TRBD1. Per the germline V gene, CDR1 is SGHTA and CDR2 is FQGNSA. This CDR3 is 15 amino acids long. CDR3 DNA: TGTGCCAGCAGCCCCTGGACAGGGAACGCCGGGGAGCTGTTTTTT. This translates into CASSPWTGNAGELFF.

CDR3 nucleotides: TGTGCCAGCACAGAGGATGATCAGCCCCAGCATTTT. Amino acids: CASTEDDQPQHF. V gene TRBV12-3 or TRBV12-4 combines with J gene TRBJ1-5; D call uncertain. Trimming pared 7 bases from V and 5 bases from J, leaving 9 bases between. The CDR3 is 12 amino acids.

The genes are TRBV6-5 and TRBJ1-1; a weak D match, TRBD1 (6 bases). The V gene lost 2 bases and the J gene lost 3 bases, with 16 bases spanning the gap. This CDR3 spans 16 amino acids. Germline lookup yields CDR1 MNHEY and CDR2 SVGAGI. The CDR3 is CASSYAVSDRDTEAFF. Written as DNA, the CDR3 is TGTGCCAGCAGTTACGCTGTATCGGACAGAGACACTGAAGCTTTCTTT.

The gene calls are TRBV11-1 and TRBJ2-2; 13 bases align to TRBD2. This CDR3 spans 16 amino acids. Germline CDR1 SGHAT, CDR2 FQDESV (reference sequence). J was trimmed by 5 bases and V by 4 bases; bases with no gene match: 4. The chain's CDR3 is CASSSPLAGGTGELFF. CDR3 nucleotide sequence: TGTGCCAGCAGCTCCCCACTAGCGGGGGGGACCGGGGAGCTGTTTTTT.

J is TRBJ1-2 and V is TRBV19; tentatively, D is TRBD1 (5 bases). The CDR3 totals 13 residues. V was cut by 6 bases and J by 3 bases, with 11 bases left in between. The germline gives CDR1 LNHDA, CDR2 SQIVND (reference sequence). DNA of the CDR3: TGTGCCAGTAGATCGACAGACTACTATGGCTACACCTTC. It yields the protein CASRSTDYYGYTF.

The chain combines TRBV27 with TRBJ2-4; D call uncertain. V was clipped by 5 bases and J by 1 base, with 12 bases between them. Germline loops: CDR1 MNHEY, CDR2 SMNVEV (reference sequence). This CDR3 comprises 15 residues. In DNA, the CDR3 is TGTGCCAGCAGTACCCGCGACGGGGCCAAAAACATTCAGTACTTC. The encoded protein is CASSTRDGAKNIQYF.

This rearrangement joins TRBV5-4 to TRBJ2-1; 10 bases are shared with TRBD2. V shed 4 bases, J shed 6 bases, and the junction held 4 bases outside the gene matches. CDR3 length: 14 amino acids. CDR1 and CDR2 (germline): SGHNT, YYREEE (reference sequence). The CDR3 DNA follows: TGTGCCAGCAGCCGGAGCGGGGGGGCCAATGAGCAGTTCTTC. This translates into CASSRSGGANEQFF. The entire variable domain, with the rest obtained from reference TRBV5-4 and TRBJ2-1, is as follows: ETGVTQSPTHLIKTRGQQVTLRCSSQSGHNTVSWYQQALGQGPQFIFQYYREEENGRGNFPPRFSGLQFPNYSSELNVNALELDDSALYLCASSRSGGANEQFFGPGTRLTVL.

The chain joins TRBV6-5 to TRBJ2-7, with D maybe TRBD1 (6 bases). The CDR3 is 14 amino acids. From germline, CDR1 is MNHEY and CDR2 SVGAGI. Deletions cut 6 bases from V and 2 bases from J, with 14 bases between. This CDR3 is CASRPQGNTYEQYF. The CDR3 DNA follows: TGTGCCAGCAGACCTCAGGGGAACACCTACGAGCAGTACTTC.

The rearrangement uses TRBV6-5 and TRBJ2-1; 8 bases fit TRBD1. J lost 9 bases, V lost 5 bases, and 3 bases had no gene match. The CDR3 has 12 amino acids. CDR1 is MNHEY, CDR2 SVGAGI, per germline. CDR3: CASSPDRGEQFF. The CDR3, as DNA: TGTGCCAGCAGTCCAGACAGGGGTGAGCAGTTCTTC.

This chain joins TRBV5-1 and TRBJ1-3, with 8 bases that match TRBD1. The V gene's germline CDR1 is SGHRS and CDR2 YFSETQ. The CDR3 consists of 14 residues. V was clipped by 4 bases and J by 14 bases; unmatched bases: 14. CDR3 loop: CASSLLDRGGDLYF. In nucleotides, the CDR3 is TGCGCCAGCAGCCTGTTAGACAGGGGAGGCGACCTATATTTT.